This T cell receptor (beta chain) was sequenced in a study of CD8 T cells in ankylosing spondylitis. Each CDR3 protein gets one entry after TCRdb re-called the 5' RACE reads with MiXCR. The table records around 120,000 distinct CDR3 sequences, over 7% of them present only once. The CDR3 totals 14 residues. V lost 8 bases, J lost 7 bases, and 13 bases stayed unmatched. CDR1 and CDR2 from the germline V gene are ENHRY and SYGVKD. This clonotype has at least ten counts. The sequenced sample consisted of blood, either unsorted or a sorted T cell fraction (not recorded which). The clonotype comes from a male donor with ankylosing spondylitis or in good health (not recorded which). This sequence joins TRBV10-3 and TRBJ2-7; 8 nucleotides line up with TRBD1. CDR3 protein: CAISSKAGGSEQYF. CDR3 nucleotide sequence: TGTGCCATCTCCAGTAAGGCAGGGGGCAGTGAGCAGTACTTC.